This entry is about one T cell receptor beta chain. Its antigen is unidentified. The sample originates from a study of OX40 agonist ivuxolimab in advanced cancers. As for the study in general: Every 2 weeks, patients got intravenous ivuxolimab at one of six dose levels (0.01-10 mg/kg).

Germline values: CDR1 LNHDA, CDR2 SQIVND (reference sequence). The CDR3 is 13 residues long. V dropped 4 bases and J dropped 6; count of bases not matched to a gene: 6. Sequencing was performed with immunoSEQ multiplex PCR; in TCRdb, only in-frame clones are kept and a portion is missing. The table includes around 70,000 clones, 82% detected once. Study-wide results and caveats: Which antigen the expanded peripheral T cells recognized is unknown.

The chain combines TRBV19 with TRBJ2-7, with 7 bases fitting TRBD2. This receptor was identified in an adult with an advanced solid tumor such as melanoma, head and neck, liver or kidney cancer. The sample in question was CD4+ or CD8+ T cells sorted from blood, obtained in a trial of the OX40 agonist ivuxolimab. For the CDR3, the DNA is TGTGCCAGTAGTACGAATTCGGGGGGCGAGCAGTACTTC. This encodes CASSTNSGGEQYF.